This entry features one T cell receptor (beta chain) sequence. The entry originates in a study of cytomegalovirus exposure and HLA in healthy donors. Only in-frame clones appear in the TCRdb table, and some are missing; sequencing was by immunoSEQ multiplex PCR. Among 220,000 or so clones listed, 75% to 95% were seen once. The CDR3 totals 14 residues. Germline loops: CDR1 MNHEY, CDR2 SMNVEV (reference sequence). V lost 2 bases and J 1 base, leaving 8 bases between the germline ends. The chain combines TRBV27 with TRBJ1-1; D is ambiguous. This receptor was taken from a woman aged 18-35 years in good health and CMV-seronegative. Sequencing used PBMCs. CDR3: CASSLEQTNTEAFF. The CDR3 nucleotides are TGTGCCAGCAGTTTAGAACAGACGAACACTGAAGCTTTCTTT.